This T cell receptor (beta chain) was captured in a study of T cell repertoires in cytomegalovirus infection. The ends were cut back, 2 bases at V and 0 bases at J, with 16 bases in the middle. The CDR3 covers 17 residues. Germline CDR1 reads MNHEY; CDR2 reads SMNVEV (reference sequence). With respect to this clonotype: The antigen is undetermined.

TCRdb itself ran the reads through MiXCR, one entry per CDR3 protein. The data show roughly 800,000 distinct CDR3 sequences, 25% to 35% seen once. The sequence came from a human donor in good health (CMV status not recorded). Some clones in this sample may be carry-over from other donors' samples. The genes are TRBV27 and TRBJ1-2, with TRBD1 as a possible D gene (5 bases). This sample comprised cultured CD8+ T cells from PBMCs, obtained from culture after CMV antigen stimulation. This CDR3 is CASSLDAGAGANYGYTF. In DNA form, the CDR3 reads TGTGCCAGCAGTTTAGACGCCGGGGCAGGAGCTAACTATGGCTACACCTTC.